This TCR beta chain was captured in a study of blood T cell repertoires in COVID-19. Clones were sequenced by immunoSEQ multiplex PCR, and TCRdb holds only the in-frame ones, with some missing. The sample records 6,500 to 8,000 clones, 70% to 90% being singletons. This CDR3 region has 17 residues. Trimming shortened V by 2 bases and J by 2 bases, and 19 bases separated the two germline ends. Germline CDR1 and CDR2: GTSNPN and SVGIG (reference sequence). The source material was peripheral blood. This sequence originates from a human donor with active COVID-19. The donor label of this sample is uncertain. J is TRBJ1-3 and V is TRBV30, with a possible D match to TRBD1 (6 bases). DNA of the CDR3: TGTGCCTGGAGTCTGGGGGGGCGGGCAACGGCTGGAAACACCATATATTTT. Amino acid sequence: CAWSLGGRATAGNTIYF. Drawing the rest from reference TRBV30 and TRBJ1-3, the complete variable domain is SQTIHQWPATLVQPVGSPLSLECTVEGTSNPNLYWYRQAAGRGLQLLFYSVGIGQISSEVPQNLSASRPQDRQFILSSKKLLLSDSGFYLCAWSLGGRATAGNTIYFGEGSWLTVV.